Relative to its sample, the clone carrying this T cell receptor (beta chain) is medium-sized (0.01 to 0.1%). Its antigen remains unidentified. Sample treatment: randomized to nivolumab then ipilimumab (arm A) or the reverse (arm B). Patients had received no earlier DNA-damaging chemotherapy. These data originate in a study of sequential checkpoint blockade in melanoma. The wider study: TCRβ was sequenced from DNA of approximately 99 pretreatment tumors. Notes on the study in general: Pretreatment TIL clonality tracked with response in the nivolumab-first arm.

The CDR3 spans 14 residues. Germline V gene data show CDR1 as MNHGY and CDR2 as SAAAGT. Trimming stripped 6 bases from V and 1 base from J, with 12 bases between. Profiling relied on immunoSEQ multiplex PCR, and the TCRdb table lists in-frame clones only, not all of them. Among about 4,400 clones listed, roughly a quarter were seen once. The TCR originated in a human donor with melanoma. The starting material was tumor tissue (inferred from file names), obtained from a patient given nivolumab and ipilimumab in sequence. The chain couples TRBV6-8 to TRBJ1-1, with a possible D match to TRBD1 (5 bases). The CDR3 protein is CASSLPGPNTEAFF. The CDR3, as DNA: TGTGCCAGCAGCTTACCGGGGCCGAACACTGAAGCTTTCTTT.